The source of this T cell receptor (beta chain) is a study of metastatic and nonmetastatic thyroid tumors. Study context: Across peripheral blood and tumor or nodule tissue samples taken from malignant and benign thyroid patients, the repertoires were compared with one another. Study-level findings and limits: A significant increase in TCR beta diversity was reportedly seen in malignant thyroid tumors relative to benign nodules, in blood and tumor.

About this clone: The antigen is unknown.

Authors' data handling: In papillary thyroid cancer, a distant-metastasis classifier was built using CDR3 differences across clinicopathological groups. With MiXCR, TCRdb called clones anew from the PCR reads. These V and J calls are TCRdb output, not the study's own analysis. Of 20,000 or so clones listed, about 35% are singletons. Nobody among the patients had been given any treatment before thyroid surgery. V was trimmed by 6 bases and J by 2 bases, leaving 16 bases between them. The CDR3 runs to 15 residues. The germline gives CDR1 MNHEY, CDR2 SMNVEV (reference sequence). The genes are TRBV27 and TRBJ1-2, with D possibly being TRBD1 (6 bases). The sequenced material came from tumor tissue. The sequence derives from a female donor with papillary thyroid cancer or a benign thyroid nodule (not recorded which). Some clones in this sample may be carry-over from other donors' samples. CDR3 nucleotides: TGTGCCAGCAGCCCGGGCCCCAGGGGAAACTATGGCTACACCTTC. Translation: CASSPGPRGNYGYTF.